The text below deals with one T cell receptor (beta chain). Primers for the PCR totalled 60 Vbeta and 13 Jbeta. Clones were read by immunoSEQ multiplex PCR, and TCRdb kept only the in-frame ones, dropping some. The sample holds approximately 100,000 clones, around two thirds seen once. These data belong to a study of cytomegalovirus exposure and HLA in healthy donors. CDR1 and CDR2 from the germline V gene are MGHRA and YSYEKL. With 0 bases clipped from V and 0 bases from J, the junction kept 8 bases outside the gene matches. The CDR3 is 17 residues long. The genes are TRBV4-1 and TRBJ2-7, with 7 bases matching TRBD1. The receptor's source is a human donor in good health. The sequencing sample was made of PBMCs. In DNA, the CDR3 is TGCGCCAGCAGCCAAGACCCCGGGACAGCCAGCTCCTACGAGCAGTACTTC. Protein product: CASSQDPGTASSYEQYF.